A single T cell receptor beta chain is shown here with its context. This clonotype has only a few counts. Its antigen specificity is not known. Per-base qualities were not stored, and no clone one base away is much larger. This entry comes from a study of T cell repertoires in cytomegalovirus infection (dated by TCRdb to the late 2010s). Turning to the overall study: Donor HLA type was relevant to the analysis, as public TCR beta signatures indicated carriage of CMV infection together with the matching HLA type.

From a lookup of the germline V gene, CDR1 and CDR2 are SQVTM and ANQGSEA. From cysteine to phenylalanine, the CDR3 is 14 amino acids long. Just CDR3 DNA is preserved here, 42 bases in frame from base 1. For this chain, trimming is 1 base at the V end and 4 bases at the J end, and the number of junction bases without a gene match is 4. Study-level results and caveats: The ex vivo response was dominated by HLA-C-restricted CMV-specific TCR beta clonotypes, which also provided the single most frequent clonotype in two of eight donors. In both this cohort and an independent approximately 400-donor cohort, the cumulative frequency of public TCR beta family members distinguished carriers of CMV infection plus the relevant HLA type.

This sample was sequenced with an Illumina HiSeq 1500. The public reads were reanalyzed by TCRdb: fastp trimming at Q25, MiXCR alignment, in-frame beta chains only. Identical CDR3 protein sequences are pooled into one entry, listed with their most common genes and DNA. The table for this sample lists fewer than 550,000 distinct CDR3 sequences; approximately 32% of them were counted only once. The biggest ten clones account for roughly 15% of the sample. Recombination connected TRBV29-1 to TRBJ2-7; 10 bases in the junction line up with TRBD2. The clonotype comes from a human donor in good health (CMV status not recorded). Some clones in this sample may be carry-over from other donors' samples. Input material: PBMCs. The CDR3 reads CSVEVTSGAYEQYF. The DNA sequence is as follows: TGCAGCGTTGAAGTAACTAGCGGGGCTTACGAGCAGTACTTC.